These 6 T cell receptor beta chains were sequenced from one sample in a study of esophageal squamous cell carcinoma under preoperative chemotherapy. One entry per CDR3 protein results from TCRdb running MiXCR on the PCR reads. Here the sample spans about 9,300 distinct CDR3 sequences, approximately 50% being singletons. The time point is: after preoperative PTX-NDP chemotherapy. This sample was gathered from a patient given preoperative chemotherapy. Receptor source: a human donor with esophageal squamous cell carcinoma. The donor label of this sample is uncertain.

The V call is TRBV6-1, the J call TRBJ2-5; no definite D call. The closer fit of TRBJ2-7 to the DNA end suggests the J call may be wrong. Germline CDR1 reads MNHNS; CDR2 reads SASEGT. The CDR3 contains 12 residues. The CDR3 DNA sequence: TGTGCCAGCGCCGACACTCCCTACGAGCAGTACTTC. Protein sequence: CASADTPYEQYF.

This clonotype counts as medium-sized (0.01 to 0.1%). DNA of the CDR3: TGTGCCAGCAGTCCCACTAGCGGGAGGGCCGGTGAGCAGTACTTC. Translation gives CASSPTSGRAGEQYF. The V call is TRBV6-5, the J call TRBJ2-5, with 13 bases fitting TRBD2. Germline CDR1 is MNHEY and CDR2 is SVGAGI. The V and J ends lost 5 bases and 11 bases, in that order; junction bases with no gene match: 11. The CDR3 loop spans 15 amino acids.

This chain joins TRBV7-6 and TRBJ2-5; D possibly corresponds to TRBD1 (5 bases). CDR1 is SGHVS and CDR2 is FNYEAQ in the germline V gene. Trimming removed 5 bases from V and 10 bases from J, with 17 bases in between. This CDR3 contains 13 residues. In nucleotides, the CDR3 is TGTGCCAGCAGCCGGACCGACGAGGACATCCAGTACTTC. Its protein is CASSRTDEDIQYF.

This clonotype was seen only a few times. V is TRBV4-1 and J is TRBJ2-1; 8 bases are shared with TRBD1. Germline lookup yields CDR1 MGHRA and CDR2 YSYEKL. CDR3 length equals 18 residues. V dropped 1 base and J dropped 0; count of bases not matched to a gene: 8. The CDR3 DNA sequence: TGCGCCAGCAGCCAAGTACCCAGACAGGGGAGCTCCTACAATGAGCAGTTCTTC. Its protein is CASSQVPRQGSSYNEQFF.

This clonotype was counted only a few times. The chain links TRBV6-1 to TRBJ2-1; D is unclear. The CDR3 covers 14 residues. V was trimmed by 4 bases and J by 2 bases, leaving 9 bases between them. The germline V gene has CDR1 MNHNS and CDR2 SASEGT. CDR3 protein: CASSGSETYNEQFF. The CDR3 DNA follows: TGTGCCAGCAGTGGGAGTGAAACCTACAATGAGCAGTTCTTC.

This clonotype occurred a few times. The chain has TRBV6-1 and TRBJ1-2; D call uncertain. Germline CDR1 and CDR2: MNHNS and SASEGT. The CDR3 has 14 residues. V was trimmed by 2 bases and J by 2 bases, leaving 9 bases between them. The CDR3 reads CASSELGRNYGYTF. In DNA form, the CDR3 reads TGTGCCAGCAGTGAATTAGGCAGAAACTATGGCTACACCTTC.